This T cell receptor beta chain derives from a study of cytomegalovirus exposure and HLA in healthy donors (dated by TCRdb to about 2017). In terms of the full investigation: The roughly 700 repertoires of the first cohort and the approximately 130 validation repertoires were produced on the same platform, according to a later analysis. High-throughput TCR immunosequencing, statistical association of individual TCRs with disease status, and machine learning were combined to predict cytomegalovirus infection status. A separate validation cohort of 100 to 150 different subjects was used in addition to the 666-subject first cohort. The study aimed to test whether signatures of past pathogen exposure could be identified by cataloging public T cell receptors. Study-level results and caveats: The authors suggested that the approach could potentially be extended to other disease states and immunological phenotypes. The validation cohort had no HLA typing available for a later analysis, so co-occurrence within that cohort was assessed over all 110 or so repertoires. Most TCR sequences were seen in very few donors, while some public TCRs were found in many individuals. In both the original and validation cohorts, the classifier was reported to diagnose cytomegalovirus status with high specificity and sensitivity. Subsequent analysis determined that TCRs grouped into clusters in the first cohort also showed a tendency toward co-occurrence across the roughly 110 validation repertoires, and 94% of cluster scores exceeded 0. In the study, some 160 TCR beta chains were listed as associated with cytomegalovirus. In vitro tests confirmed that a few of the cytomegalovirus-associated TCR beta chains recognize cytomegalovirus antigens.

The CDR3 sequence holds 16 residues, the cysteine and phenylalanine included. Just CDR3 DNA is preserved here, 48 bases in frame from base 1. Deletion took 0 bases off V and 2 bases off J, with a span of 12 bases between the germline ends. CDR1 and CDR2 are read off the germline V gene as MNHEY and SVGAGI. The donors belonged to the validation cohort of about 120 subjects, which was separate from the approximately 680-subject first cohort. In the case of this clone: What this receptor recognizes is not known. Qualities for individual bases were not recorded, and no much larger clone is one base off.

The library was prepared using the immunoSEQ multiplex PCR assay. The study's processing was this. A statistical classification framework was developed to diagnose cytomegalovirus status using the catalog of TCR beta chain sequences. Entries here come from immuneACCESS through TCRdb and include only in-frame sequences with V and J called. Some clones fail to appear in such tables; in the studies checked, an unresolved V gene covers under half of the shortfall, and the cause of the remainder is unknown. V and J calls and clone size are those listed in that table; D and trimming were worked out from the DNA. The sample contains some 75,000 clones, 95% to 97% of them found a single time. Of the sample, about 1.3% is held by the ten largest clones.

Here the chain combines TRBV6-5 and TRBJ2-3, with a tentative D gene TRBD1 over 5 matching bases. The sequencing sample was made of PBMCs. The clonotype originates from a woman under 30 in good health and CMV-seronegative. This receptor carries the CDR3 CASSYSGGANTDTQYF. The DNA sequence is as follows: TGTGCCAGCAGTTACTCTGGTGGGGCGAACACAGATACGCAGTATTTT.